The following is a TCR beta chain sequence with its context. The sample originates from a study of blood T cell repertoires in COVID-19. After removal of 5 bases from V and 1 base from J, the junction contained 5 bases not matched to a gene. The length of the CDR3 is 17 residues. Looked up from germline, CDR1 is SGDLS and CDR2 is YYNGEE. Profiled with immunoSEQ multiplex PCR; TCRdb holds only in-frame clones, not every one. Of approximately 210,000 clones listed, 70% to 90% were seen once; the top ten hold roughly 14%. Source material: PBMCs or T cells enriched from blood (not recorded which). This chain uses TRBV9 with TRBJ2-1; 14 positions match TRBD2. This clonotype was obtained from a woman aged 45-59 years with acute COVID-19. The CDR3 loop is CASSGGTSGSSYNEQFF. DNA of the CDR3: TGTGCCAGCAGTGGGGGGACTAGCGGGAGTTCCTACAATGAGCAGTTCTTC. Together with reference TRBV9 and TRBJ2-1, the CDR3 gives the full variable domain: DSGVTQTPKHLITATGQRVTLRCSPRSGDLSVYWYQQSLDQGLQFLIQYYNGEERAKGNILERFSAQQFPDLHSELNLSSLELGDSALYFCASSGGTSGSSYNEQFFGPGTRLTVL.